This TCR beta chain stems from a study of CD8+CD57+ T cells in acquired aplastic anemia. The study, taken as a whole, reports: Roughly 27 shared CD8+ CDR3s appeared highly expressed within patients' immunodominant clones.

This CDR3 contains 13 residues. Per the germline V gene, CDR1 is DFQATT and CDR2 is SNEGSKA (reference sequence). V gave up 6 bases and J gave up 5 bases, with 13 bases separating them. TCR beta VDJ and CDR3 were profiled, and genomic DNA was the template. TCRdb re-derived calls from the reads in MiXCR, one entry per CDR3 protein. The sample gives 120,000 or so distinct CDR3 sequences, 40% of which show up once; 2.6% is in the top ten. Remarks on this clonotype: Its cognate antigen is unknown.

Those patients picked for sequencing had displayed CD8+CD57+ cell expansion on flow cytometry. The origin of this receptor is a human donor with aplastic anemia. Sequenced input: sorted CD4+, CD8+, or CD8+CD57+ T cells (not recorded which) from PBMCs. The chain joins TRBV20-1 to TRBJ1-4; no clear D. The DNA for the CDR3 is TGCAGTGCCATAGCCGGGATCAATGAAAAACTGTTTTTT. It is translated as CSAIAGINEKLFF.